This T cell receptor beta chain was captured by sequencing in a study of radiation and T cells in renal cell carcinoma (dated by TCRdb to the early 2020s). As for the study more broadly: In total, 53 samples underwent TCR beta sequencing: approximately 25 tumors plus 27 peripheral blood samples. The final blood draw was performed at 4 weeks after radiation, at the same time as nephrectomy. A total of about 3.8 million unique CDR3 nucleotide sequences, encoding 2,500,000 or so unique CDR3 amino acid sequences, were found across all 50 or so samples. The full study reports these points: Because pretreatment tumor biopsies were not available, the baseline intratumoral presence of clonotypes could not be determined. Because the trial had a single-armed design, the trial could not examine how radiation dose or scheduling affected the TCR repertoire. In blood, the top tumor clonotypes increased between baseline and 2 weeks post-radiation and then shrank by 4 weeks, which suggests that tumor-resident clones expanded only transiently. Blood repertoire dynamics were not followed beyond 4 weeks after treatment.

TCR beta libraries were generated from genomic DNA with the immunoSEQ kit, following the manufacturer's recommendations. For library preparation, a first multiplex PCR was performed with proprietary primers, followed by a second PCR in which unique barcodes were added, and bead cleanups were performed after each round. Each sample batch included a kit-provided positive control reaction and a negative control reaction. The final libraries were assessed on an Agilent 4200 TapeStation D1000 ScreenTape, pooled by volume, and quantified by qPCR. Sequencing ran on an Illumina NextSeq500 with a MidOutput 150-cycle cartridge, using 156 Read1 and 15 Index1 cycles with kit custom primers. The pooled library was loaded at approximately 0.92 pM with around 20% PhiX control spiked in. Per the original workflow: The vendor-processed data were analyzed in R, and a clonotype was defined as all T cells that share the same CDR3 nucleotide sequence. In the clone abundance analyses, frequencies were normalized to the 10,000 most abundant clones in each sample. Public T cell clones, which averaged fewer than five per sample, were excluded before analysis. Tumor-enriched and baseline blood-enriched clonotypes were defined by at least a 32-fold difference in abundance between compartments. Clonotypes expanded or contracted between blood time points were identified with a beta-binomial differential abundance model. Similarity between tumor and blood repertoires was quantified using the Baroni-Urbani and Buser coefficient, and groups were compared with two-tailed Wilcoxon tests in R. TCRdb retrieved this table from immuneACCESS and kept in-frame rearrangements only. Not all clones are present; in checked studies, unresolved V genes account for under half, and no reason is known for the remainder. V and J calls and clone size are copied from that table; D and trimming were computed from the DNA. The sample data list 130,000 to 150,000 clones, and 65% to 90% of these were observed just once. The ten largest account for around 17% of the sample.

As to this clone: No cognate antigen has been identified for it. Per-base quality was not reported, and no clone a single base away is much larger than it.

The label giving this sample's time point can be read as: blood 4 weeks post-SBRT, at nephrectomy. The sample's treatment or condition, from its label and the paper: 15 Gy SBRT to primary tumor, nephrectomy 4 weeks later. The samples were obtained from a clinical trial, where primary renal cell carcinomas were treated with 15 Gy stereotactic body radiation therapy and then removed by nephrectomy 4 weeks afterward. To track tumor-enriched clonotypes, serial peripheral blood was sampled from radiation-treated patients at baseline and at 2 weeks and 4 weeks after SBRT. All patients had renal cell carcinoma with clear cell pathology. The QIAamp DNA Blood Mini Kit (Qiagen) was used to prepare genomic DNA for TCR sequencing. The analyses included only samples that passed all quality control checks. This TCR came from a woman aged 50 to 60 with renal cell carcinoma. Material: blood, obtained from a patient whose treatment included radiotherapy and nephrectomy.

At the DNA level, the sequence is TGTGCCAGCAGCTCTAGCACAGATACGCAGTATTTT. It translates to CASSSSTDTQYF. The chain is encoded by TRBV11-2 joined to TRBJ2-3; the D gene is not confidently resolved. Including cysteine and phenylalanine, the CDR3 has 12 amino acids. Only the CDR3 DNA is retained, 36 bases long and in frame from the first base. CDR1 SGHAT and CDR2 FQNNGV are derived from the germline V gene. Deletion took 4 bases off V and 0 bases off J, with a span of 2 bases between the germline ends. The full variable domain, with segments outside the CDR3 supplied by the reference TRBV11-2 and TRBJ2-3 proteins, appears as EAGVAQSPRYKIIEKRQSVAFWCNPISGHATLYWYQQILGQGPKLLIQFQNNGVVDDSQLPKDRFSAERLKGVDSTLKIQPAKLEDSAVYLCASSSSTDTQYFGPGTRLTVL.